The rows below give T cell receptor beta chains drawn from one sample of a study of CD8 T cells in ankylosing spondylitis. One entry per CDR3 protein, called by TCRdb with MiXCR from the 5' RACE reads. The sample lists approximately 150,000 distinct CDR3 sequences; about a third were seen once. Material for sequencing was synovial fluid, either unsorted or a sorted T cell fraction (not recorded which). All receptors come from a male donor with ankylosing spondylitis. Both conserved end residues are part of each CDR3. D genes are given only for firm matches. The size entry is marked missing in some rows and otherwise reads once, few, many or a size class.

>TRBD1|TRBV7-2|TRBJ2-1|many
TGTGCCAGCAGCTGGGACAGGGGAGGTAATGAGCAGTTCTTC
CASSWDRGGNEQFF
>.|TRBV6-1|TRBJ2-1|few
TGTGCCAGCAGGGAAGCGCCATCCTACAATGAGCAGTTCTTC
CASREAPSYNEQFF
>.|TRBV28|TRBJ2-7|.
TGTGCCAGCAGGAGACGGACAGACCTCGCCTACGAGCAGTACTTC
CASRRRTDLAYEQYF
>.|TRBV2|TRBJ2-2|.
TGTGCCAGCAGTGGCAGGGGCCGGAACACCGGGGAGCTGTTTTTT
CASSGRGRNTGELFF
>.|TRBV11-2|TRBJ2-7|.
TGTGCCAGCAGCTTAGGATCAGGGCGGGACTACGAGCAGTACTTC
CASSLGSGRDYEQYF
>TRBD2|TRBV7-9|TRBJ2-7|.
TGTGCCAGCAGCTTATGGCCTAGCGGGACCCACGAGCAGTACTTC
CASSLWPSGTHEQYF
>.|TRBV6-5|TRBJ1-2|many
TGTGCCACTGGGGGTAACTATGGCTACACCTTC
CATGGNYGYTF
>TRBD2|TRBV28|TRBJ2-2|many
TGTGCCAGCAGACCTCCTCTAGCGGGAGCCGGGGAGCTGTTTTTT
CASRPPLAGAGELFF
>.|TRBV7-9|TRBJ1-1|many
TGTGCCAGCAGCTTAGTACGAGGGTACAGGGCGGACACTGAAGCTTTCTTT
CASSLVRGYRADTEAFF
>.|TRBV10-3|TRBJ1-1|few
TGTGCCATCAAGGGACCGATGAACACTGAAGCTTTCTTT
CAIKGPMNTEAFF
>.|TRBV5-1|TRBJ2-1|.
TGCGCCAGCAGCTTGGGGAAAATCTCCTACAATGAGCAGTTCTTC
CASSLGKISYNEQFF
>.|TRBV16|TRBJ1-5|.
TGTGCCAGCAGCCAAAGCCGGGCGGGCGGGAGCAATCAGCCCCAGCATTTT
CASSQSRAGGSNQPQHF
>.|TRBV5-1|TRBJ1-1|.
TGCGCCAGCAGTGGACCCTCACGGGGCACTGAAGCTTTCTTT
CASSGPSRGTEAFF
>.|TRBV4-2|TRBJ1-4|few
TGTGCCAGCCAAGAGGATGGGGGGGCCGGTGAAAAACTGTTTTTT
CASQEDGGAGEKLFF
>.|TRBV5-1|TRBJ2-2|few
TGCGCCAGCAGCCAACCGGCCACCAGAGACCTGATGCCCGGGGAGCTGTTTTTT
CASSQPATRDLMPGELFF
>.|TRBV20-1|TRBJ1-6|.
TGCAGTGCTAGAGTAGCGGGGGTAGGGGAGTCACCCCTCCACTTT
CSARVAGVGESPLHF
>.|TRBV7-2|TRBJ1-6|many
TGTGCCAGCAGCTTAGACAATAATTCACCCCTCCACTTT
CASSLDNNSPLHF
>.|TRBV29-1|TRBJ2-7|few
TGCAGCGTTAGGGAGGAGTTCAGGGTTTACTTC
CSVREEFRVYF
>TRBD2|TRBV20-1|TRBJ2-1|.
TGCAGTGCTAAGGAGGAGCGGGGGGGGACGTCCTACAATGAGCAGTTCTTC
CSAKEERGGTSYNEQFF
>.|TRBV12-3/TRBV12-4|TRBJ1-2|.
TGTGCCAGCAGTTTAGGGAGGGGGGGGAGCTATGGCTACACCTTC
CASSLGRGGSYGYTF
>.|TRBV6-1|TRBJ1-2|.
TGTGCCAGCAGTGAAGGAGCCGGCTATGGCTACACCTTC
CASSEGAGYGYTF
>.|TRBV6-6|TRBJ2-5|once
TGTGCCAGCAAGCGACAGACCCAAGAGACCCAGTACTTC
CASKRQTQETQYF
>.|TRBV7-9|TRBJ1-6|once
TGTGCCAGTACCAAGACACTGAGCTCCTATAATTCACCCCTCCACTTT
CASTKTLSSYNSPLHF
>TRBD2|TRBV20-1|TRBJ2-7|.
TGCAGTGCTAATGACTTAGCGGGAGCGGGCTACGAGCAGTACTTC
CSANDLAGAGYEQYF
>.|TRBV7-3|TRBJ1-2|few
TGTGCCAGCAGCCCGACAGCCGGCGGGGGTGGCTACACCTTC
CASSPTAGGGGYTF
>.|TRBV12-3/TRBV12-4|TRBJ2-5|.
TGTGCCAGCAGTCGATCAGAGACTCGGAAGACCCAGTACTTC
CASSRSETRKTQYF